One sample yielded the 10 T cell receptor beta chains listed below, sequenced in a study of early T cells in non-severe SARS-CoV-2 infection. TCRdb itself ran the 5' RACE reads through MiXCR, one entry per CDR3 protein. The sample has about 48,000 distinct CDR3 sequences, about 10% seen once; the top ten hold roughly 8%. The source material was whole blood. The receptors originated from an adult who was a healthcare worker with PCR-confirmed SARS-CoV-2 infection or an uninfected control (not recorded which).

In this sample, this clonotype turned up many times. CDR3 residues: CAISESGGISYEQYF. The DNA of the CDR3 is TGTGCCATCAGTGAGTCGGGGGGCATCTCCTACGAGCAGTACTTC. The genes are TRBV10-3 and TRBJ2-7; D is perhaps TRBD1 or TRBD2 (6 bases each). The CDR3 contains 15 residues. V was trimmed by 0 bases and J by 0 bases, leaving 9 bases between them. From germline, CDR1 is ENHRY and CDR2 SYGVKD.

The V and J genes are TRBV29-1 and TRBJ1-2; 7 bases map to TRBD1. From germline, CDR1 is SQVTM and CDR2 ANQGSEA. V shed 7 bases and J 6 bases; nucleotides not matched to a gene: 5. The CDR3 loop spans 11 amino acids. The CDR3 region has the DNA TGCAGCGGTCTTACAGGGGATGGCTACACCTTC. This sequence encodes CSGLTGDGYTF.

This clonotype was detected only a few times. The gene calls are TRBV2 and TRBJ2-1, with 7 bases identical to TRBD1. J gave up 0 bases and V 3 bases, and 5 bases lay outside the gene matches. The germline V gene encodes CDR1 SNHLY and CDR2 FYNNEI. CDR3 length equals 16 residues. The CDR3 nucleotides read TGTGCCAGCAGTGACTCGACAGGGAGCTCCTACAATGAGCAGTTCTTC. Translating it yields CASSDSTGSSYNEQFF. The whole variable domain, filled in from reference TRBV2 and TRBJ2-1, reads EPEVTQTPSHQVTQMGQEVILRCVPISNHLYFYWYRQILGQKVEFLVSFYNNEISEKSEIFDDQFSVERPDGSNFTLKIRSTKLEDSAMYFCASSDSTGSSYNEQFFGPGTRLTVL.

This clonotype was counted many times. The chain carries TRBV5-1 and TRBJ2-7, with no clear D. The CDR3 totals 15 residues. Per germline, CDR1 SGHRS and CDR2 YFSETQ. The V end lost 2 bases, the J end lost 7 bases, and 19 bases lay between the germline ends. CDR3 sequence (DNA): TGCGCCAGCAGCTTAGGACCCCCAACCCTTATAGAGCAGTACTTC. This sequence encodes CASSLGPPTLIEQYF.

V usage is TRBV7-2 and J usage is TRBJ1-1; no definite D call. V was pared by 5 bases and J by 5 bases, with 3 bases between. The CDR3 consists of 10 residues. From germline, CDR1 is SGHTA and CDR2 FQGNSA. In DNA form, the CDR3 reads TGTGCCAGCAGCCCTACTGAAGCTTTCTTT. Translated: CASSPTEAFF.

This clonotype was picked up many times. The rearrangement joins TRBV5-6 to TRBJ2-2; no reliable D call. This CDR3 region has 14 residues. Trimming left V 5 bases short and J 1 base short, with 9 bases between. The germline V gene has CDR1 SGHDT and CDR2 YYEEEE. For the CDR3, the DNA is TGTGCCAGCAGGCGGACGGGGAACACCGGGGAGCTGTTTTTT. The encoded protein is CASRRTGNTGELFF.

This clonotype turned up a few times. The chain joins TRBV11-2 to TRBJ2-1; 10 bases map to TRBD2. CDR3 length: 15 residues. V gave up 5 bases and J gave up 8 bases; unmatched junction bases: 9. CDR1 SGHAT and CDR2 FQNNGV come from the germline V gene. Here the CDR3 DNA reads TGTGCCAGCAGCACCCCTAGCGGGAGAGTCGATGAGCAGTTCTTC. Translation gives CASSTPSGRVDEQFF.

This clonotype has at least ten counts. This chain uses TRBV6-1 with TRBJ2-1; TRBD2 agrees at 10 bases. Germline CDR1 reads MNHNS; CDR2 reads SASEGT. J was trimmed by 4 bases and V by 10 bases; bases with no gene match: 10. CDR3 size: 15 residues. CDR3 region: CAILGWTSGYNEQFF. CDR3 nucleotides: TGTGCCATCCTTGGATGGACTAGCGGATACAATGAGCAGTTCTTC.

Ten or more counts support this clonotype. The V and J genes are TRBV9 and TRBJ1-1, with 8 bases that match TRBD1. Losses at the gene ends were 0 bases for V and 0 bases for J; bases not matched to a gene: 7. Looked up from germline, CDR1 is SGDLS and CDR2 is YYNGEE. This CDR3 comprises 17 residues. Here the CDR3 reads CASSVAQDRALNTEAFF. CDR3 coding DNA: TGTGCCAGCAGCGTAGCTCAGGACAGGGCCCTGAACACTGAAGCTTTCTTT.

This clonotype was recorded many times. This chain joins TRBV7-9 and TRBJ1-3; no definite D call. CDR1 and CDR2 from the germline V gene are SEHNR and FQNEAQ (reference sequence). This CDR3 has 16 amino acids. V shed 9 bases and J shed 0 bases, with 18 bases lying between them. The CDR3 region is CASETLTYYSGNTIYF. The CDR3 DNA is TGTGCCAGTGAGACCCTGACTTACTACTCTGGAAACACCATATATTTT.